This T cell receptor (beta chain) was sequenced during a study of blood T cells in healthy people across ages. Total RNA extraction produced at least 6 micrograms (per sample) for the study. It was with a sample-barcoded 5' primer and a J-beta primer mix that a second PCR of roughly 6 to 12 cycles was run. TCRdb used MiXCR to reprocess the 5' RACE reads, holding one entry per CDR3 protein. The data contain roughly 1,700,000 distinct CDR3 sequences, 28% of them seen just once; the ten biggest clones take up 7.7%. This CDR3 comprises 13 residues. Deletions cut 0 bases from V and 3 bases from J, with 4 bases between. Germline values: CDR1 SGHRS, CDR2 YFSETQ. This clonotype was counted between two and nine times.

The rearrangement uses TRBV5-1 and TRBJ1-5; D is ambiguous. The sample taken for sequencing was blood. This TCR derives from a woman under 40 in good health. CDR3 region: CASSLDDNQPQHF. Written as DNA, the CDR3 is TGCGCCAGCAGCTTGGACGACAATCAGCCCCAGCATTTT.